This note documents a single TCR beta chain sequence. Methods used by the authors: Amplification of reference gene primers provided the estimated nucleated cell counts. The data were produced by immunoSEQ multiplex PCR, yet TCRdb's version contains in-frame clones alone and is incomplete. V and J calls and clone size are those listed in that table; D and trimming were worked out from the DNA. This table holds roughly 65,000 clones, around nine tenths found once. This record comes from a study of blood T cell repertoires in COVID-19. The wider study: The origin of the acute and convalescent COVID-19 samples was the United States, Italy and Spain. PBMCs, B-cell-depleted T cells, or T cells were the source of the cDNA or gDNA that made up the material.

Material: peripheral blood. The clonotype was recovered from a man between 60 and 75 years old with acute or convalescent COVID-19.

In DNA form, the CDR3 reads TGCAGTGCTACCCAGGGGGGCGGCTACACCTTC. This sequence encodes CSATQGGGYTF. The gene calls are TRBV20-1 and TRBJ1-2, with TRBD1 matching over 7 bases. The CDR3 contains 11 residues. Germline-derived CDR1 and CDR2 are DFQATT and SNEGSKA (reference sequence). The junction had 4 bases not matched to a gene; V was cut back by 4 bases and J by 8 bases.